A selection of T cell receptor beta chains follows, all from one sample in a study of T cell responses to AZD1222 COVID-19 vaccine. The table came from immunoSEQ multiplex PCR; TCRdb's copy has only in-frame clones and leaves some out. The sample shows 150,000 to 200,000 clones, 85% to 95% of them seen only once. Sequences were derived from peripheral blood, sampled on day 0 of AZD1222 vaccination. These receptors were taken from an adult in good health. The CDR3 runs from the conserved cysteine through the conserved F or W.

v_call | cdr3_aa
TRBV28 | CASSSPGIAGDEQYF
TRBV7-8 | CASSLGPGTYEQYF
TRBV5-1 | CASSLWGQVPGGSNSPLHF
TRBV5-5 | CASSSTGELASPLHF
TRBV29-1 | CSVEQGSSYEQYF
TRBV7-2 | CASSLAGGSPLHF
TRBV19 | CASSIGRWTLGDTEAFF
TRBV19 | CASTLYGTGGVQPQHF
TRBV27 | CASSLRGGRYEQYF
TRBV28 | CASSPASTQETQYF
TRBV13 | CASSAGQNPSYEQYF
TRBV5-1 | CASSPRPGQETQYF
TRBV7-2 | CASSLEIGTGFADTQYF
TRBV5-1 | CASSLATASGGYEQYF
TRBV25-1 | CASSLRTGDGYTF
TRBV10-3 | CAISESQGSFQPQHF
TRBV15 | CATSSTAATGNQPQHF
TRBV21-1 | CASSIRAPGGVTEAFF
TRBV7-2 | CASSLMLAGAPGTDTQYF
TRBV19 | CASSLGQGAYGTEAFF
TRBV7-9 | CASSPGTAAYGYTF
TRBV4-2 | CASSQDSVFRGSMAGELFF
TRBV9 | CASSPGQGGRYGYTF
TRBV2 | CASSDLISTDTQYF
TRBV4-1 | CASSSDRGGSEAFF
TRBV19 | CATSPGPGGTEAFF
TRBV3-1/TRBV3-2 | CASSQPDPGQNYGYTF
TRBV5-1 | CASSLDSYNEKLFF
TRBV23-1 | CASGGGTANSYGYTF
TRBV7-9 | CASSLVSSGNTIYF
TRBV6-1 | CASSEGFGGYTF
TRBV19 | CASSRSAWGNQPQHF
TRBV5-1 | CASSFSGETQYF
TRBV7-8 | CASSGTSGGWSSYNEQFF
TRBV9 | CASSYRDRGREQYF
TRBV28 | CASSPAIGNEQFF
TRBV9 | CASSSTGEPSYEQYF
TRBV27 | CASSLIGQGVNQPQHF
TRBV6-5 | CASTSWRAGYTF
TRBV2 | CASTIGPESFYNEQFF
TRBV29-1 | CSVGWTGNTEAFF
TRBV24-1 | CATSTGGGEAEAFF
TRBV11-2 | CASSFTGKTEAFF
TRBV6-2/TRBV6-3 | CASSRTGADGQPQHF
TRBV19 | CASSIKTGGRTDTQYF
TRBV7-6 | CASSIAPGQEVNTEAFF
TRBV9 | CASSRGFANTEAFF
TRBV2 | CATKRGRGGNTIYF
TRBV2 | CASSLDQPGQPQHF
TRBV3-1/TRBV3-2 | CASSLQGNQPQHF
TRBV30 | CACTYRDGNTIYF
TRBV18 | CASSPGDSYNEQFF
TRBV12-3/TRBV12-4 | CASTPGGGQPQHF